Listed here is a single TCR beta chain. The antigen remains unidentified. This sample stems from a study of siplizumab effects on memory and regulatory T cells. Study-level findings and limits: Of the proliferating CD4+ or CD8+ clones, roughly 75-97% lacked a naive or memory phenotype that could be assigned.

The germline V gene has CDR1 SEHNR and CDR2 FQNEAQ (reference sequence). CDR3 size: 16 residues. Trimming took off 0 bases at V and 2 bases at J, with 8 bases between the two ends. Generated by immunoSEQ multiplex PCR, the TCRdb table keeps only in-frame clones and is missing some. Of 100,000 to 120,000 clones in the sample, more than 90% were seen once. The source is a human donor in good health. This chain joins TRBV7-9 and TRBJ2-6; D remains unclear. The specimen sequenced was CD4+ T cells sorted from blood. The CDR3 loop is CASSLASNPGANVLTF. DNA for the CDR3: TGTGCCAGCAGCTTAGCGAGTAATCCTGGGGCCAACGTCCTGACTTTC.